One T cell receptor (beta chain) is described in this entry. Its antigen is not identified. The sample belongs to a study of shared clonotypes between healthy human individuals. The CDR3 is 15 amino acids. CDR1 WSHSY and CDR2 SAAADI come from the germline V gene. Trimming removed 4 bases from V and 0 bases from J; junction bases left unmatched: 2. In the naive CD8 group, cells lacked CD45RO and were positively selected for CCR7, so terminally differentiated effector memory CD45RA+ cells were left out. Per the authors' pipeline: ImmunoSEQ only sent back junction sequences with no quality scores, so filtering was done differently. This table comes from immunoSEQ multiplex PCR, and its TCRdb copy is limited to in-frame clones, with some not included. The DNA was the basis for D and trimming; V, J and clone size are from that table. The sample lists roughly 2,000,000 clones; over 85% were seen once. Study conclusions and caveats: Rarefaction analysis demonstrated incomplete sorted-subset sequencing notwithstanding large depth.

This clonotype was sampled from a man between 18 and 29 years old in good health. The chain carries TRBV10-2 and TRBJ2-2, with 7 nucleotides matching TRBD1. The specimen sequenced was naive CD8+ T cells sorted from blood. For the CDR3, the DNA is TGCGCCAGCAGTGCCGGGACAGCGAACACCGGGGAGCTGTTTTTT. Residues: CASSAGTANTGELFF.